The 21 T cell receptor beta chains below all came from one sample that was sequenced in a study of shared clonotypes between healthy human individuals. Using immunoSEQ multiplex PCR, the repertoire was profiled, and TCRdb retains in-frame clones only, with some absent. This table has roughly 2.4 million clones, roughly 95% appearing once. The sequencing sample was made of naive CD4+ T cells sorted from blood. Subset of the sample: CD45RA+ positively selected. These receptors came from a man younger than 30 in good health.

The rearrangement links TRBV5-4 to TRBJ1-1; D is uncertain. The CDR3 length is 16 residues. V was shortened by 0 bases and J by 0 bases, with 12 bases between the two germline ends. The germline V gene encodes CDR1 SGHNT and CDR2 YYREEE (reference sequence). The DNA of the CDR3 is TGTGCCAGCAGCTTGGCCGGAAGGGCGGTGAACACTGAAGCTTTCTTT. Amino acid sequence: CASSLAGRAVNTEAFF.

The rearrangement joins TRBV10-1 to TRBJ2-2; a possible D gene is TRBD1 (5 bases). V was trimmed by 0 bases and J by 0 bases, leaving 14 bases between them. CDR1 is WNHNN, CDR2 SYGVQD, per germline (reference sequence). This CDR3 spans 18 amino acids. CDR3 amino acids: CASSESKGVPTNTGELFF. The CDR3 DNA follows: TGCGCCAGCAGTGAGTCGAAAGGGGTCCCAACGAACACCGGGGAGCTGTTTTTT.

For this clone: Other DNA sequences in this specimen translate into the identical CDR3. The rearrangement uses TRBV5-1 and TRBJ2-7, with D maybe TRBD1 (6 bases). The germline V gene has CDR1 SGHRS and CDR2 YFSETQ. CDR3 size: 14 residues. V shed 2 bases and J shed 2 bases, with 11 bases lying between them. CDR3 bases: TGCGCCAGCAGCTTAGGGGGTTCTACCTACGAGCAGTACTTC. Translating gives CASSLGGSTYEQYF.

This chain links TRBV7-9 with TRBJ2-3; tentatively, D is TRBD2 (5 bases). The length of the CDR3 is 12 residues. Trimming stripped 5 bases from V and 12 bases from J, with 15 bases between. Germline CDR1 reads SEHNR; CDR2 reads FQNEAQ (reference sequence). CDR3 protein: CASSVDSPFQYF. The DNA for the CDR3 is TGTGCCAGCAGCGTGGACTCCCCCTTCCAGTATTTT.

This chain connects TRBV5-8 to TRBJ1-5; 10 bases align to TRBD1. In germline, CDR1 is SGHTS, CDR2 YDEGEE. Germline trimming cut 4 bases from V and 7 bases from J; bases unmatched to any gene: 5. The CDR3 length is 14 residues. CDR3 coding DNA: TGTGCCAGCAGCGTGACAGGGGGCGGCCAGCCCCAGCATTTT. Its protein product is CASSVTGGGQPQHF.

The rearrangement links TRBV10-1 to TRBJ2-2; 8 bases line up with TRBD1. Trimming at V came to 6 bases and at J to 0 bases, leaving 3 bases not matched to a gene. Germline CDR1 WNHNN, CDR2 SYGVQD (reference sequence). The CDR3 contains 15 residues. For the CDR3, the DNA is TGCGCCAGCAGCCGGGACAGGACGAACACCGGGGAGCTGTTTTTT. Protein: CASSRDRTNTGELFF.

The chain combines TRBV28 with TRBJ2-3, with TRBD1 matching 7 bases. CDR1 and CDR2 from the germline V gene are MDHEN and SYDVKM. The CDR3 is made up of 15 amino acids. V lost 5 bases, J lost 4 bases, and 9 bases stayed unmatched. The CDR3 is CASSPPGQLSDTQYF. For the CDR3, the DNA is TGTGCCAGCAGTCCTCCGGGACAGTTATCAGATACGCAGTATTTT.

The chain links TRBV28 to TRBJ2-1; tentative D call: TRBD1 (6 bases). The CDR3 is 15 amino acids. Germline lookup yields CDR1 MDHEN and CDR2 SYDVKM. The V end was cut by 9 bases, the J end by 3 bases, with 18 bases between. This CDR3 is CASLGAGAGYNEQFF. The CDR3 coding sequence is TGTGCCAGTTTGGGGGCAGGGGCAGGCTACAATGAGCAGTTCTTC. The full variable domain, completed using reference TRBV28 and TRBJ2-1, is DVKVTQSSRYLVKRTGEKVFLECVQDMDHENMFWYRQDPGLGLRLIYFSYDVKMKEKGDIPEGYSVSREKKERFSLILESASTNQTSMYLCASLGAGAGYNEQFFGPGTRLTVL.

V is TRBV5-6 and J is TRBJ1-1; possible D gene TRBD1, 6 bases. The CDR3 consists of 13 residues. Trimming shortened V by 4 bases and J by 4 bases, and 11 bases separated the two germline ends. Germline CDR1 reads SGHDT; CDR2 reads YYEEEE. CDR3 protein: CASSHQGSTEAFF. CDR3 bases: TGTGCCAGCAGCCACCAGGGGAGCACTGAAGCTTTCTTT.

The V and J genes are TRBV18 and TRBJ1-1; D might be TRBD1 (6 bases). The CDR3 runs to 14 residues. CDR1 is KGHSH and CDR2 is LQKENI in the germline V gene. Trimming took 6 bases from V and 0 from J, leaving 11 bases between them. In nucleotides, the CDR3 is TGTGCCAGCTCGTATGACAGGTTGAACACTGAAGCTTTCTTT. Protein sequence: CASSYDRLNTEAFF.

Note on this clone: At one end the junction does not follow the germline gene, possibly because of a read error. CDR3 in DNA: TGTGCCAGCAGCCCCCGGGGACGGACCCAAGAAACCCAGTACTTC. Translated: CASSPRGRTQETQYF. The rearrangement joins TRBV9 to TRBJ2-5; tentatively, D is TRBD1 or TRBD2 (5 bases each). Germline CDR1 reads SGDLS; CDR2 reads YYNGEE. The CDR3 loop spans 15 amino acids.

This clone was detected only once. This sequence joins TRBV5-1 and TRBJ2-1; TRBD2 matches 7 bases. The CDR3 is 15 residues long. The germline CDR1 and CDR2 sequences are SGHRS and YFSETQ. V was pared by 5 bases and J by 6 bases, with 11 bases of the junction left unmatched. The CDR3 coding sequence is TGCGCCAGCAGTTCCAGCGGGGAGGCTCTCAATGAGCAGTTCTTC. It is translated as CASSSSGEALNEQFF. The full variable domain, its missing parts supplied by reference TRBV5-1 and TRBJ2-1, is KAGVTQTPRYLIKTRGQQVTLSCSPISGHRSVSWYQQTPGQGLQFLFEYFSETQRNKGNFPGRFSGRQFSNSRSEMNVSTLELGDSALYLCASSSSGEALNEQFFGPGTRLTVL.

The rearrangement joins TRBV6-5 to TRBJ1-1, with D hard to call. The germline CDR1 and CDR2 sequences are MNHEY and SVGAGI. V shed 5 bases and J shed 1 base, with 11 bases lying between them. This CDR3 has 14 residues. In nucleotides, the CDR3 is TGTGCCAGCAGTCTATGGACGGCGAACACTGAAGCTTTCTTT. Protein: CASSLWTANTEAFF.

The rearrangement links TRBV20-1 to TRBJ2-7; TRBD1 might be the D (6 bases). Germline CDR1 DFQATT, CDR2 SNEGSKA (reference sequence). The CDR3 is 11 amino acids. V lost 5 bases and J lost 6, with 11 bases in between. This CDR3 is CSAVQGFEQYF. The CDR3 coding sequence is TGCAGTGCTGTCCAGGGGTTCGAGCAGTACTTC.

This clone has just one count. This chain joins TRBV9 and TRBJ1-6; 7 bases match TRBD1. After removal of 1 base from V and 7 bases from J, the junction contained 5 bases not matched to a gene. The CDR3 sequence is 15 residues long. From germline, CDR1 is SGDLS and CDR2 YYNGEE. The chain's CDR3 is CASSVLTGPNSPLHF. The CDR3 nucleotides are TGTGCCAGCAGCGTACTGACAGGGCCCAATTCACCCCTCCACTTT.

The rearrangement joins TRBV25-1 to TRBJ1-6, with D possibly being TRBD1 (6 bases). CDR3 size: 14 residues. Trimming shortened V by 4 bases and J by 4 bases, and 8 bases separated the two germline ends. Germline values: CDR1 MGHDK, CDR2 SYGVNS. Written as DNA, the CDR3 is TGTGCCAGCAGTGGGACAGCGTATAATTCACCCCTCCACTTT. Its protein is CASSGTAYNSPLHF. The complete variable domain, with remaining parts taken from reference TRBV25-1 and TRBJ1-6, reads EADIYQTPRYLVIGTGKKITLECSQTMGHDKMYWYQQDPGMELHLIHYSYGVNSTEKGDLSSESTVSRIRTEHFPLTLESARPSHTSQYLCASSGTAYNSPLHFGNGTRLTVT.

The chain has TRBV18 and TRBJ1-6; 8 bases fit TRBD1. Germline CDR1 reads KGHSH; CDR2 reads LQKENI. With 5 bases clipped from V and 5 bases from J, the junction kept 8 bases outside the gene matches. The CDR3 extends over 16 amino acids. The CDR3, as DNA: TGTGCCAGCTCAATCGACAGGGGAGGAAATAATTCACCCCTCCACTTT. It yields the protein CASSIDRGGNNSPLHF.

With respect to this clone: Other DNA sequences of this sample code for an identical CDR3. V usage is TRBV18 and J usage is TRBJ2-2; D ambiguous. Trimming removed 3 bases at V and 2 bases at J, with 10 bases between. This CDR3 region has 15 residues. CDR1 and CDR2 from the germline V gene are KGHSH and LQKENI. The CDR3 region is CASSPTRTNTGELFF. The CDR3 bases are TGTGCCAGCTCACCGACGCGTACAAACACCGGGGAGCTGTTTTTT.

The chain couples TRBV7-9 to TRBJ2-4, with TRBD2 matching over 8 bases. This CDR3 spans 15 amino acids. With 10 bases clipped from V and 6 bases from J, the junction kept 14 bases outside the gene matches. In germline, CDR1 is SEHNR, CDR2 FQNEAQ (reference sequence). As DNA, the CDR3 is TGTGCCACCACCAAAAGCGGGGGAACCACAAACATTCAGTACTTC. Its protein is CATTKSGGTTNIQYF.

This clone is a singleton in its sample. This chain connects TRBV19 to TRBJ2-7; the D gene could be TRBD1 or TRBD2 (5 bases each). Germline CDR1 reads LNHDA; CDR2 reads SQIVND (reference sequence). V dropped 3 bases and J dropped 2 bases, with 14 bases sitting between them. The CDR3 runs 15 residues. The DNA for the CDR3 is TGTGCCAGTAGTATTGGTTGGGGGTTAGCCTACGAGCAGTACTTC. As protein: CASSIGWGLAYEQYF.

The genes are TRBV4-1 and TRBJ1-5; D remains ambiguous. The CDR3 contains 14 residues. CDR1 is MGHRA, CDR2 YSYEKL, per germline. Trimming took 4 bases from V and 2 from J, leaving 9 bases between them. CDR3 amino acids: CASSRIMGNQPQHF. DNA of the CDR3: TGCGCCAGCAGCCGCATAATGGGCAATCAGCCCCAGCATTTT.